This T cell receptor (beta chain) was sequenced in a study of breast tumors, draining lymph nodes, adjacent tissues. General study results and limits: Tumor and nontumor repertoires were significantly more similar in luminal-like than in basal-like breast cancer. Tumor TCR diversity was below lymph nodes but above nontumor tissue.

MiXCR, run by TCRdb on the multiplex PCR reads, gives a single entry per CDR3 protein. Among 150,000 or so distinct CDR3 sequences listed, roughly a third were seen once. As concerns this clonotype: Its antigen is not known. A much larger clone differs by one base, so this may be a read error.

Samples came from axillary lymph nodes draining the breast cancer. The germline CDR1 and CDR2 sequences are MNHEY and SMNVEV (reference sequence). V lost 10 bases and J 10 bases, leaving 26 bases between the germline ends. The CDR3 is 14 amino acids. The TCR sequence derives from a female donor with breast cancer. Some clones in this sample may be carry-over from other donors' samples. The sample taken for sequencing was axillary lymph node tissue. The rearrangement uses TRBV27 and TRBJ2-7; D might be TRBD1 (7 bases). The CDR3 DNA sequence: TGTGCCACCTCAGGGGGGCGACATATCGAGGCCCAGTACTTC. Translated: CATSGGRHIEAQYF.